The 28 T cell receptor beta chains below all came from one sample that was sequenced in a study of T cell responses to AZD1222 COVID-19 vaccine. The method was immunoSEQ multiplex PCR; TCRdb's version includes in-frame clones alone and lacks a portion of them. The table lists more than 50,000 clones, 80% to 90% of them singletons. The source was peripheral blood, collected on day 0 of AZD1222 vaccination. These receptors all come from an adult in good health.

V is TRBV6-2 or TRBV6-3 and J is TRBJ2-3; D is possibly TRBD2 (5 bases). There are 20 residues in the CDR3. The germline CDR1 and CDR2 sequences are MNHEY and SVGEGT. Trimming removed 0 bases at V and 0 bases at J, with 22 bases between. The DNA of the CDR3 is TGTGCCAGCAGTTACTCATCAGGCGGGTTAGCTAGCCCTAGCACAGATACGCAGTATTTT. Residues: CASSYSSGGLASPSTDTQYF.

This chain links TRBV5-1 with TRBJ2-1; 11 nucleotides match TRBD2. Looked up from germline, CDR1 is SGHRS and CDR2 is YFSETQ. This CDR3 comprises 16 residues. After removal of 0 bases from V and 9 bases from J, the junction contained 8 bases not matched to a gene. CDR3 bases: TGCGCCAGCAGCTTGGTGGAACTAGCGGGAGACCTTGAGCAGTTCTTC. This encodes CASSLVELAGDLEQFF.

The chain joins TRBV7-9 to TRBJ1-4, with TRBD1 matching over 7 bases. The CDR3 runs to 15 residues. CDR1 SEHNR and CDR2 FQNEAQ come from the germline V gene (reference sequence). V shed 1 base, J shed 8 bases, and the junction held 7 bases outside the gene matches. CDR3 in amino acids: CASSLDLTGNEKLFF. The CDR3 region has the DNA TGTGCCAGCAGCTTAGACTTGACAGGGAACGAAAAACTGTTTTTT.

CDR3 sequence (DNA): TGTGCCAGCAGTTTATTAGGGACAGGGAATGAAAAACTGTTTTTT. It is translated as CASSLLGTGNEKLFF. The chain employs TRBV27 and TRBJ1-4; 9 bases are shared with TRBD1. The CDR3 covers 15 residues. The germline CDR1 and CDR2 sequences are MNHEY and SMNVEV (reference sequence). V trimming: 1 base; J trimming: 5 bases; junction bases outside the gene matches: 2.

The chain couples TRBV7-9 to TRBJ1-2; unclear D gene. Germline V gives CDR1 SEHNR, CDR2 FQNEAQ (reference sequence). V lost 3 bases and J lost 6, with 11 bases in between. The length of the CDR3 is 13 residues. The CDR3 DNA reads TGTGCCAGCAGCTTGGACCTCGGTAATGGCTACACCTTC. As protein: CASSLDLGNGYTF.

The chain links TRBV7-2 to TRBJ2-7; unclear D gene. The germline V gene has CDR1 SGHTA and CDR2 FQGNSA. V lost 4 bases, J lost 3 bases, and 7 bases lay in between. This CDR3 is 12 amino acids long. The CDR3 is CASSWSLYEQYF. CDR3 coding DNA: TGTGCCAGCAGCTGGTCCCTCTACGAGCAGTACTTC.

The chain couples TRBV7-2 to TRBJ2-5, with 9 bases aligning to TRBD2. The CDR3 contains 17 residues. J lost 4 bases, V lost 1 base, and 10 bases had no gene match. Germline CDR1 is SGHTA and CDR2 is FQGNSA. The CDR3 DNA reads as TGTGCCAGCAGCTTAGTGGCGGGCGGGAGGGTCCCAGAGACCCAGTACTTC. This gives the protein CASSLVAGGRVPETQYF.

The chain has TRBV10-3 and TRBJ1-1; D is undetermined. Germline CDR1 and CDR2: ENHRY and SYGVKD. Trimming pared 6 bases from V and 5 bases from J, leaving 13 bases between. This CDR3 has 13 amino acids. CDR3 sequence reads: CAISTGPSTEAFF. The CDR3 DNA sequence: TGTGCCATCAGCACCGGGCCCTCGACTGAAGCTTTCTTT.

This rearrangement joins TRBV11-3 to TRBJ1-6, with 8 bases matching TRBD1. V dropped 2 bases and J dropped 7; count of bases not matched to a gene: 4. The V gene's germline CDR1 is SGHNT and CDR2 YENEEA. This CDR3 has 15 residues. The CDR3 sequence is CASSLQGAPNSPLHF. CDR3 in DNA: TGTGCCAGCAGCTTACAGGGGGCGCCGAATTCACCCCTCCACTTT. Complete variable domain (other parts from reference TRBV11-3 and TRBJ1-6): EAGVVQSPRYKIIEKKQPVAFWCNPISGHNTLYWYLQNLGQGPELLIRYENEEAVDDSQLPKDRFSAERLKGVDSTLKIQPAELGDSAVYLCASSLQGAPNSPLHFGNGTRLTVT.

V gene TRBV2 combines with J gene TRBJ1-1; D ambiguous. This CDR3 region has 15 residues. V dropped 8 bases and J dropped 5 bases, with 21 bases sitting between them. Germline V gene data show CDR1 as SNHLY and CDR2 as FYNNEI. The CDR3 DNA sequence: TGTGCCAGCCGGAGGCAGCCGGCGGTGGGGACTGAAGCTTTCTTT. Translating it yields CASRRQPAVGTEAFF.

The chain uses TRBV9 and TRBJ1-1; weak D call: TRBD1 (6 bases). V shed 7 bases and J shed 1 base, with 14 bases lying between them. This CDR3 has 14 amino acids. The germline V gene has CDR1 SGDLS and CDR2 YYNGEE. This CDR3 is CASSLQGANTEAFF. The CDR3 bases are TGTGCCAGCTCTTTACAGGGTGCGAACACTGAAGCTTTCTTT.

This clone came up a few times. This sequence joins TRBV10-3 and TRBJ1-5, with D possibly being TRBD1 (5 bases). The CDR3 spans 16 residues. Germline-derived CDR1 and CDR2 are ENHRY and SYGVKD. Trimming pared 0 bases from V and 4 bases from J, leaving 13 bases between. The CDR3 spells CAISESKTDGNQPQHF. The CDR3 DNA is TGTGCCATCAGTGAGTCTAAGACAGATGGTAATCAGCCCCAGCATTTT.

The chain has TRBV27 and TRBJ1-5, with 8 bases aligning to TRBD1. In germline, CDR1 is MNHEY, CDR2 SMNVEV (reference sequence). The CDR3 runs 17 residues. With V trimmed by 3 bases and J by 4 bases, 11 bases remained unmatched. The CDR3 protein is CASSFLPTGEGNQPQHF. CDR3 DNA: TGTGCCAGCAGTTTCCTTCCGACAGGGGAGGGGAATCAGCCCCAGCATTTT.

The chain employs TRBV5-1 and TRBJ2-1; the D gene could be TRBD1 or TRBD2 (5 bases each). V was cut by 5 bases and J by 7 bases, with 28 bases left in between. CDR3 length: 18 amino acids. CDR1 is SGHRS and CDR2 is YFSETQ in the germline V gene. The CDR3 reads CASRAELGPGPGGNEQFF. The CDR3 DNA reads as TGCGCCAGCAGAGCTGAGCTGGGTCCGGGACCGGGTGGTAATGAGCAGTTCTTC.

V is TRBV6-2 or TRBV6-3 and J is TRBJ2-1, with D maybe TRBD2 (6 bases). The V end lost 0 bases, the J end lost 7 bases, and 16 bases lay between the germline ends. CDR1 and CDR2 (germline): MNHEY, SVGEGT. This CDR3 region has 16 residues. DNA of the CDR3: TGTGCCAGCAGTTACTCAAGGCGGGCCGGAGGGAATGAGCAGTTCTTC. It encodes CASSYSRRAGGNEQFF.

The rearrangement joins TRBV29-1 to TRBJ1-2, with 7 positions matching TRBD1. The trim removed 4 bases at V and 2 bases at J, leaving 4 bases unmatched. CDR1 is SQVTM and CDR2 is ANQGSEA in the germline V gene. The CDR3 totals 13 residues. The CDR3: CSVVGGSNYGYTF. The CDR3 nucleotides are TGCAGCGTTGTAGGGGGCAGCAACTATGGCTACACCTTC.

This chain uses TRBV5-8 with TRBJ2-1; D may match TRBD1 or TRBD2 (5 bases each). Germline CDR1 is SGHTS and CDR2 is YDEGEE. V gave up 1 base and J gave up 8 bases, with 13 bases separating them. The CDR3 has 14 residues. The CDR3 region has the DNA TGTGCCAGCAGCTTGACTGGGACCCCGGATGAGCAGTTCTTC. It encodes CASSLTGTPDEQFF.

The chain joins TRBV7-8 to TRBJ1-5; D is ambiguous. The ends were cut back, 1 base at V and 1 base at J, with 11 bases in the middle. The germline gives CDR1 SGHVS, CDR2 FQNEAQ. The CDR3 length is 16 residues. DNA for the CDR3: TGTGCCAGCAGCTTAGGAAAGGCACGGAGCAATCAGCCCCAGCATTTT. It yields the protein CASSLGKARSNQPQHF.

The chain is built from TRBV28 and TRBJ2-5; no reliable D call. The CDR3 has 13 residues. The V end lost 3 bases, the J end lost 4 bases, and 9 bases lay between the germline ends. Germline loops: CDR1 MDHEN, CDR2 SYDVKM. The CDR3: CASSFPSRETQYF. CDR3 nucleotides: TGTGCCAGCAGTTTCCCCAGCCGAGAGACCCAGTACTTC.

The rearrangement joins TRBV4-1 to TRBJ1-4; 9 positions match TRBD1. J lost 8 bases, V lost 4 bases, and 8 bases had no gene match. The CDR3 covers 15 residues. Per the germline V gene, CDR1 is MGHRA and CDR2 is YSYEKL. CDR3 loop: CASSRRQGEEEKLFF. The CDR3 DNA reads as TGCGCCAGCAGCCGGAGACAGGGGGAAGAGGAAAAACTGTTTTTT.

This clone has a handful of counts. J is TRBJ1-2 and V is TRBV28; TRBD1 is a possible D gene (5 bases). Germline lookup yields CDR1 MDHEN and CDR2 SYDVKM. The CDR3 is made up of 12 amino acids. Trimming pared 2 bases from V and 8 bases from J, leaving 9 bases between. This chain's CDR3 is CASSLRGYGYTF. CDR3 coding DNA: TGTGCCAGCAGTTTAAGGGGATACGGCTACACCTTC.

Here the CDR3 DNA reads TGTGCCACCCTTGGGTTCGGCGGGAGAGCCTACGAGCAGTACTTC. It yields the protein CATLGFGGRAYEQYF. J is TRBJ2-7 and V is TRBV15, with TRBD2 identical over 7 bases. The CDR3 is 15 amino acids. The ends lost 8 bases at V and 2 bases at J; junction bases unmatched: 12. CDR1 and CDR2 from the germline V gene are LNHNV and YYDKDF (reference sequence).

This sequence joins TRBV9 and TRBJ1-2, with D maybe TRBD1 (5 bases). The CDR3 is 13 residues long. Trimming left V 3 bases short and J 5 bases short, with 11 bases between. CDR1 is SGDLS, CDR2 YYNGEE, per germline. Written as DNA, the CDR3 is TGTGCCAGCAGCGCTGATTCAGGGTATGGCTACACCTTC. It encodes CASSADSGYGYTF.

The rearrangement links TRBV9 to TRBJ1-2, with D tentatively TRBD1 (5 bases). Germline CDR1 SGDLS, CDR2 YYNGEE. The V end lost 3 bases, the J end lost 9 bases, and 15 bases lay between the germline ends. This CDR3 has 13 amino acids. CDR3 in amino acids: CASSAQGPISYTF. CDR3 bases: TGTGCCAGCAGCGCCCAGGGACCTATAAGCTACACCTTC. Based on the CDR3 plus reference TRBV9 and TRBJ1-2, the full variable domain is DSGVTQTPKHLITATGQRVTLRCSPRSGDLSVYWYQQSLDQGLQFLIQYYNGEERAKGNILERFSAQQFPDLHSELNLSSLELGDSALYFCASSAQGPISYTFGSGTRLTVV.

The rearrangement links TRBV24-1 to TRBJ2-3; 10 positions agree with TRBD1. From germline, CDR1 is KGHDR and CDR2 SFDVKD. The trim removed 10 bases at V and 4 bases at J, leaving 4 bases unmatched. This CDR3 region has 13 residues. CDR3 DNA sequence: TGTGCCACTACGACAGGGGGCGCAGATACGCAGTATTTT. Translated, it gives CATTTGGADTQYF.

The J gene is TRBJ2-7, the V gene TRBV28, with 7 bases identical to TRBD1. With V trimmed by 6 bases and J by 0 bases, 2 bases remained unmatched. Germline V CDR1 and CDR2: MDHEN, SYDVKM. The CDR3 is 13 residues long. The CDR3 sequence is CASSGQASYEQYF. In nucleotides, the CDR3 is TGTGCCAGCAGCGGACAGGCCTCCTACGAGCAGTACTTC.

CDR3 DNA sequence: TGTGCCAGCAGCCAGACAGGGAGCTCCTACAATGAGCAGTTCTTC. This codes for CASSQTGSSYNEQFF. This chain joins TRBV7-3 and TRBJ2-1, with TRBD1 identical over 7 bases. CDR1 and CDR2 from the germline V gene are SGHTA and FQGTGA. This CDR3 region has 15 residues. Unmatched junction bases numbered 4, after V lost 5 bases and J lost 0 bases.

This clone has more than one count but fewer than ten. The rearrangement joins TRBV28 to TRBJ1-1; D is unresolved. The CDR3 consists of 15 residues. The V end was cut by 2 bases, the J end by 1 base, with 11 bases between. The germline V gene encodes CDR1 MDHEN and CDR2 SYDVKM. For the CDR3, the DNA is TGTGCCAGCAGTTTAATAAGACTGCAGAACACTGAAGCTTTCTTT. Amino acids: CASSLIRLQNTEAFF.